This note documents a single TCR beta chain sequence. No antigen is known for it. The CDR3 loop spans 15 amino acids. V gave up 3 bases and J gave up 7 bases, with 16 bases separating them. CDR1 and CDR2 from the germline V gene are SGHNT and YENEEA. This entry comes from a study of cytomegalovirus exposure and HLA in healthy donors. General study findings and limits: TCR beta V- and J-gene trimming was later associated with a missense DCLRE1C variant. Among immune exposure information, only CMV serostatus was available.

PCR was performed using 60 Vbeta and 13 Jbeta primers. Method: immunoSEQ multiplex PCR; TCRdb's copy keeps in-frame clones and lacks some. Counted here are about 210,000 clones, 81% occurring once; the ten biggest clones make up more than 3%. The TCR originated in a man aged 40-49 years in good health and CMV-seropositive. The V gene is TRBV11-3, the J gene TRBJ2-1; maybe TRBD2 (7 bases). Sequencing was carried out using PBMCs. CDR3 bases: TGTGCCAGCAGCTTGGGAGGGGGGACGGGTAATGAGCAGTTCTTC. Translating gives CASSLGGGTGNEQFF.